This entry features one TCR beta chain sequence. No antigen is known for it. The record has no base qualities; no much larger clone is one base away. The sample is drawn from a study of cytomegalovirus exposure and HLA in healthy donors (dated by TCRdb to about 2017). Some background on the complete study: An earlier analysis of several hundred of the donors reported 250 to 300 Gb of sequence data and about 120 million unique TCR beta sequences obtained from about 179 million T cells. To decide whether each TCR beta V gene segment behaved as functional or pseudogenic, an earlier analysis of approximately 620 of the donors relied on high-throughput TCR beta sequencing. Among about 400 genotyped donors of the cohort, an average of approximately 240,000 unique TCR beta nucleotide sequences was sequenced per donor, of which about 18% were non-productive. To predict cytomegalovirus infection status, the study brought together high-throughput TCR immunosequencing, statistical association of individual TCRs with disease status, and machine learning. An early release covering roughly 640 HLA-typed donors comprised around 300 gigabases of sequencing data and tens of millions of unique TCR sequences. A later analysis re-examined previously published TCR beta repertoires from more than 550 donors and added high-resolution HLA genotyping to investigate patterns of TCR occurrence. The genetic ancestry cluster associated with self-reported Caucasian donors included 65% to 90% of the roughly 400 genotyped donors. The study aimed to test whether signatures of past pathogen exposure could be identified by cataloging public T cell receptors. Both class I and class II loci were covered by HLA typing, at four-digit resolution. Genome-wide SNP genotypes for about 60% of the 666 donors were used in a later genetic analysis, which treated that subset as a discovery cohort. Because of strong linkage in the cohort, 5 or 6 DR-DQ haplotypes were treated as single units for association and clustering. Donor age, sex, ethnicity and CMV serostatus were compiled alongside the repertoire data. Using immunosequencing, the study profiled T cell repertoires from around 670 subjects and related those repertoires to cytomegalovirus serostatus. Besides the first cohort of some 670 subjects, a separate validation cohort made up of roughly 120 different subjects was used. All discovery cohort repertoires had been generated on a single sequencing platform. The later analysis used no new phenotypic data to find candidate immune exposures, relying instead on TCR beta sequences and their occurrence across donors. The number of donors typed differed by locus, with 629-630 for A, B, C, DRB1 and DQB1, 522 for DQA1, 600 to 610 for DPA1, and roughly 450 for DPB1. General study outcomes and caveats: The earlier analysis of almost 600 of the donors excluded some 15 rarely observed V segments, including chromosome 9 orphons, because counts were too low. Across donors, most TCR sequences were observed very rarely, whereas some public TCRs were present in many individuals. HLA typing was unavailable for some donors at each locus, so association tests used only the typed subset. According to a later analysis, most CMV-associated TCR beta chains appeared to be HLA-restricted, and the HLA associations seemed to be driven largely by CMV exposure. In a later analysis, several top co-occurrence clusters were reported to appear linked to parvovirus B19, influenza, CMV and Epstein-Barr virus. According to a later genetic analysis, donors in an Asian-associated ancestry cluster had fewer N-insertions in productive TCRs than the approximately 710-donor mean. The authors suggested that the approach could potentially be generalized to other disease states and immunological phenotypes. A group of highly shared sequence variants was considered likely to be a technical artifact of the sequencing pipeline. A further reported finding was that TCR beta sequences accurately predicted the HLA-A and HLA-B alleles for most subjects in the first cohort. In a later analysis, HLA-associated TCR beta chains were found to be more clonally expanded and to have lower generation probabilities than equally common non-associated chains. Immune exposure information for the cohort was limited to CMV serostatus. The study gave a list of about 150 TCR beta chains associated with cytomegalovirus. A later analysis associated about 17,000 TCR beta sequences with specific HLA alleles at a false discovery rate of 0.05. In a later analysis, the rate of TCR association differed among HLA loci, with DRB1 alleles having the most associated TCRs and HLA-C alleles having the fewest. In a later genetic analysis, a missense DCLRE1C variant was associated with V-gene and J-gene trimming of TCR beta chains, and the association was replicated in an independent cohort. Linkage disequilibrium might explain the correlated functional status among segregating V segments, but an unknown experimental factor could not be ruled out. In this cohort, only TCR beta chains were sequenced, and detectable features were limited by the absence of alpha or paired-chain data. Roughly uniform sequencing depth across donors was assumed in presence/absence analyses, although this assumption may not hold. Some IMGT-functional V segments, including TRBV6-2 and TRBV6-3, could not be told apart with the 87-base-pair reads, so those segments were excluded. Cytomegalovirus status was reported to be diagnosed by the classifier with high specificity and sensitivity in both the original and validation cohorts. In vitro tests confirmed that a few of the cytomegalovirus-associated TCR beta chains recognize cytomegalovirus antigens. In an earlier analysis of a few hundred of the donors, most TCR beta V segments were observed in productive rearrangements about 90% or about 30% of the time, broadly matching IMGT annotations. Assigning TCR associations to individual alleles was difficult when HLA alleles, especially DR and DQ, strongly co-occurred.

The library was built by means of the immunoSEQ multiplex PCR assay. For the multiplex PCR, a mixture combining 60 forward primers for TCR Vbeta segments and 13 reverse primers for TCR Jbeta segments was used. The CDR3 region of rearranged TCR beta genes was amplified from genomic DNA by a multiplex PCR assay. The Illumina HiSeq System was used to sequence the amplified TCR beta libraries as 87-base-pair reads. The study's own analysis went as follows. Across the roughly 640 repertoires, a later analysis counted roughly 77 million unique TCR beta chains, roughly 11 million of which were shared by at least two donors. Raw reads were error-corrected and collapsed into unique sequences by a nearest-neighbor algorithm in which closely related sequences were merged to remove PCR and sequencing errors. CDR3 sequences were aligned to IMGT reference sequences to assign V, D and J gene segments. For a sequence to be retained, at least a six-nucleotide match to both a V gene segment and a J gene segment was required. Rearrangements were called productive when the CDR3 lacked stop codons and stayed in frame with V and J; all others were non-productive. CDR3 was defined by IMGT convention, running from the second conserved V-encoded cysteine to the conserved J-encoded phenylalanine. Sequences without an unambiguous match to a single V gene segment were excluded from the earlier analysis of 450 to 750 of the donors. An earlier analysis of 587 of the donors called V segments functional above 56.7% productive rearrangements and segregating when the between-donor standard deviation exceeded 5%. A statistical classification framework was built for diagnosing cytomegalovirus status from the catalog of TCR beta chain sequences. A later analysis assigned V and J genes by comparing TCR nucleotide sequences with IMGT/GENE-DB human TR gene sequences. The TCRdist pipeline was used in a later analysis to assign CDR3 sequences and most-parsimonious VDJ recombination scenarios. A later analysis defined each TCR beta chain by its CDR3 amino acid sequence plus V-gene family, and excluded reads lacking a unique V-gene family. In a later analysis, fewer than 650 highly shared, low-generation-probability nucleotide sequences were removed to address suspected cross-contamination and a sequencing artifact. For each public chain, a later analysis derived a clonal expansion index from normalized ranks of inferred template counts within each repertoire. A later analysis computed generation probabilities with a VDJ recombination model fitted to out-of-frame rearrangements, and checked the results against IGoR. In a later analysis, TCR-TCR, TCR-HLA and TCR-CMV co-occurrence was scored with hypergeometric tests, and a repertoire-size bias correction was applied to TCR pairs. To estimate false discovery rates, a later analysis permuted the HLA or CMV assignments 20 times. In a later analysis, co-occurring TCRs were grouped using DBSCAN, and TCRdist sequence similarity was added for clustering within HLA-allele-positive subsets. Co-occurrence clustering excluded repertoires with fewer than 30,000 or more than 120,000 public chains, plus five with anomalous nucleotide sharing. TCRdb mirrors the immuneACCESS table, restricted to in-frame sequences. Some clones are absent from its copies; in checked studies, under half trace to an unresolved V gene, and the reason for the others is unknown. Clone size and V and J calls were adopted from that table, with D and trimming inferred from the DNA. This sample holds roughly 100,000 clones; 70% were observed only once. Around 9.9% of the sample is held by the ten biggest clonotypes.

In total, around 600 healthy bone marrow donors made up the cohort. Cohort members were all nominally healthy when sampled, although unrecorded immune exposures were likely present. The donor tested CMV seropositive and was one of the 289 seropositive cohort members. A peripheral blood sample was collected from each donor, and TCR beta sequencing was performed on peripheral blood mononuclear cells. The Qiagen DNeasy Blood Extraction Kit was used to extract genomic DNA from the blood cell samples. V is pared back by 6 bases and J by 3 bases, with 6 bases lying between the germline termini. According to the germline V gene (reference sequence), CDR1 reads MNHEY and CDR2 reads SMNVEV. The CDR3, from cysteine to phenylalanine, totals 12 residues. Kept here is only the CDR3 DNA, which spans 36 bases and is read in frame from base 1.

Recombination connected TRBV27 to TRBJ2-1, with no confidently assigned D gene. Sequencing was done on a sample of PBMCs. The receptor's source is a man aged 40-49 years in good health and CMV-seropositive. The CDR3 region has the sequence CASRERYNEQFF. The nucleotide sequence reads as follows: TGTGCCAGCAGGGAGCGCTACAATGAGCAGTTCTTC.